This TCR beta chain is drawn from a study of human T cells and chemical hapten exposure. Looking at the study overall: Each week of the roughly 23-week study, patients had diphenylcyclopropenone applied to the scalp. Study findings and constraints: Having alopecia, the donors may differ immunologically from healthy people.

The sample holds a few counts of this clonotype. The antigen remains undetermined. The study's library attached unique molecular identifiers to single cDNA molecules. MiXCR, applied by TCRdb to the RACE reads, yields one record per CDR3 protein. This sample has approximately 340,000 distinct CDR3 sequences, with around 7% found just once. Time point given: patch test 1, 2 weeks after DPC sensitization. Stated treatment: therapeutic diphenylcyclopropenone sensitization with weekly scalp DPC. People who gave samples had alopecia, were 18 to 70 years old, and were suitable for DPC. The sample in question was whole blood, obtained in connection with sensitization to the hapten diphenylcyclopropenone (DPC). The receptor was derived from a woman between 18 and 29 years old with alopecia areata. Some clones in this sample may be carry-over from other donors' samples.

The CDR3 sequence: CSVELATSSYNEQFF. Here the CDR3 DNA reads TGCAGCGTTGAGCTAGCGACAAGCTCCTACAATGAGCAGTTCTTC. The chain links TRBV29-1 to TRBJ2-1; maybe TRBD2 (6 bases). The CDR3 totals 15 residues. V lost 3 bases, J lost 0 bases, and 12 bases lay in between. Germline V lookup: CDR1 SQVTM, CDR2 ANQGSEA.